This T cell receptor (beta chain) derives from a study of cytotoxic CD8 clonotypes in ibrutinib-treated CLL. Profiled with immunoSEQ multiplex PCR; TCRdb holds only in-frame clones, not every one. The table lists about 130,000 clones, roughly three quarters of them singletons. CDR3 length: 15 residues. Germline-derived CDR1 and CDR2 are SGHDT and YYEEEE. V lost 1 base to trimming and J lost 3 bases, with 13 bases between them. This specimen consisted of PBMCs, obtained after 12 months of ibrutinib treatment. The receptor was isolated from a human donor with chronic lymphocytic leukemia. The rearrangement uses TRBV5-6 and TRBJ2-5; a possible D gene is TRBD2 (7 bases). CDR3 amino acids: CASSLYRGGEETQYF. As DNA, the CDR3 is TGTGCCAGCAGCTTGTATAGGGGGGGTGAAGAGACCCAGTACTTC.